A selection of T cell receptor beta chains follows, all from one sample in a study of cytomegalovirus exposure and HLA in healthy donors. Data came from immunoSEQ multiplex PCR; TCRdb stores just in-frame clones and leaves some out. This table has over 150,000 clones, less than 85% appearing once. Sequencing input: PBMCs. Receptors originate from a boy aged 2 to 10 in good health and CMV-seronegative. Each CDR3 is given with its conserved first and last residue. The D gene is left open where the match is weak. Size values are once, few and many counts, or a class for expanded clones, and some rows have none.

TRBV6-1	TRBD2	-	TRBJ2-5	CASSELAGGLRETQYF	TGTGCCAGCAGTGAATTGGCGGGGGGGCTTAGAGAGACCCAGTACTTC
TRBV18	-	few	TRBJ2-5	CASSPPRGETQYF	TGTGCCAGCTCACCACCTCGGGGGGAGACCCAGTACTTC
TRBV30	-	-	TRBJ1-6	CAWSPGTKVLHF	TGTGCCTGGAGTCCCGGGACAAAGGTTCTCCACTTT
TRBV4-1	-	-	TRBJ1-6	CASSQRLPGSYNSPLHF	TGCGCCAGCAGCCAACGCCTCCCGGGCTCCTATAATTCACCCCTCCACTTT
TRBV15	-	-	TRBJ1-2	CATSREQGFYGYTF	TGTGCCACCAGCAGAGAACAGGGATTCTATGGCTACACCTTC
TRBV5-1	TRBD1	-	TRBJ1-3	CASSHLEGAADTIYF	TGCGCCAGCAGCCATTTAGAGGGGGCGGCGGACACCATATATTTT
TRBV19	TRBD1	-	TRBJ1-5	CASSMPRQGAGNQPQHF	TGTGCCAGTAGTATGCCCCGACAGGGGGCAGGTAATCAGCCCCAGCATTTT
TRBV27	-	-	TRBJ2-3	CASSPVPGTDTQYF	TGTGCCAGCAGTCCGGTTCCGGGCACAGATACGCAGTATTTT
TRBV30	TRBD1	-	TRBJ2-1	CAWHRGTSPNEQFF	TGTGCCTGGCACAGGGGAACTTCGCCCAATGAGCAGTTCTTC
TRBV5-6	-	once	TRBJ2-2	CASSLFDLQAGELFF	TGTGCCAGCAGCTTGTTTGATCTGCAGGCCGGGGAGCTGTTTTTT
TRBV2	TRBD1	-	TRBJ1-4	CASSPRTGANEKLFF	TGTGCCAGCAGTCCACGGACAGGGGCTAATGAAAAACTGTTTTTT
TRBV11-1	TRBD2	-	TRBJ2-3	CASSLGLAGSGDTQYF	TGTGCCAGCAGCTTAGGACTAGCGGGGTCTGGGGATACGCAGTATTTT
TRBV27	TRBD1	-	TRBJ1-2	CASSRDRVTYGYTF	TGTGCCAGCAGCCGGGACAGGGTTACCTATGGCTACACCTTC
TRBV7-8	-	few	TRBJ2-2	CASSLLVNTGELFF	TGTGCCAGCAGCTTGCTAGTGAACACCGGGGAGCTGTTTTTT
TRBV19	-	-	TRBJ2-3	CASSESSGTDTQYF	TGTGCCAGTAGTGAGAGTAGCGGCACAGATACGCAGTATTTT
TRBV5-1	-	-	TRBJ2-1	CASSLDSWEQFF	TGCGCCAGCAGCTTGGACAGTTGGGAGCAGTTCTTC
TRBV7-2	-	-	TRBJ2-1	CASSHPQGFYNEQFF	TGTGCCAGCAGCCACCCTCAGGGGTTTTACAATGAGCAGTTCTTC
TRBV5-1	-	-	TRBJ2-5	CASSPRRQKETQYF	TGCGCCAGCAGCCCCAGAAGACAGAAAGAGACCCAATACTTC
TRBV6-1	-	-	TRBJ1-5	CASSEAGGQPQHF	TGTGCCAGCAGTGAAGCGGGGGGACAGCCCCAGCATTTT
TRBV27	TRBD1	-	TRBJ2-2	CASSLYGDRANTGELFF	TGTGCCAGCAGTTTATATGGGGACAGGGCGAACACCGGGGAGCTGTTTTTT